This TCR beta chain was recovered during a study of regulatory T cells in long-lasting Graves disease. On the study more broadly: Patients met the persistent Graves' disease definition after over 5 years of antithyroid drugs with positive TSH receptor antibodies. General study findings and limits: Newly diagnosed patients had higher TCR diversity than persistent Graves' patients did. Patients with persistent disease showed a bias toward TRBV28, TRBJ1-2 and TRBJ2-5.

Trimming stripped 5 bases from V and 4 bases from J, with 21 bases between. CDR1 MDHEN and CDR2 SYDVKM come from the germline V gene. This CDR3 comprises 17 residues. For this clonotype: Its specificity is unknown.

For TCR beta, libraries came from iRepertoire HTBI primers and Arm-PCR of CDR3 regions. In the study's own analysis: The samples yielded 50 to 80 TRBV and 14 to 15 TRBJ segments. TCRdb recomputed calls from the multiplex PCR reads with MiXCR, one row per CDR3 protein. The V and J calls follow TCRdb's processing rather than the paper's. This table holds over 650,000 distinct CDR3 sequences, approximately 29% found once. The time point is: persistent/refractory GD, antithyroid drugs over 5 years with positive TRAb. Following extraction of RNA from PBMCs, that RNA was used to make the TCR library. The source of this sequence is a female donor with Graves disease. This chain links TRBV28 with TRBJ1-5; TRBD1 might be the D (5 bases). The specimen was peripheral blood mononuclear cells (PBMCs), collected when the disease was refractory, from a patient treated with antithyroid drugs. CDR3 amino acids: CASSPSVKGLGNQPQHF. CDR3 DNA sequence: TGTGCCAGCAGTCCCTCGGTGAAGGGGCTTGGGAATCAGCCCCAGCATTTT.